The 13 T cell receptor beta chains in this list originate from one sample, sequenced in a study of T cell responses to AZD1222 COVID-19 vaccine. Clones were sequenced by immunoSEQ multiplex PCR, and TCRdb holds only the in-frame ones, with some missing. The table has approximately 110,000 clones, 85% to 90% seen once. Sequenced material: peripheral blood, taken on day 0 of AZD1222 vaccination. These receptor sequences come from an adult in good health.

This chain connects TRBV5-1 to TRBJ2-5; D is unclear. The CDR3 consists of 11 residues. V lost 4 bases and J lost 9, with 10 bases in between. Germline values: CDR1 SGHRS, CDR2 YFSETQ. The CDR3 nucleotides are TGCGCCAGCAGCGCGAATGGGGCCCAGTACTTC. Amino acids: CASSANGAQYF.

The chain carries TRBV28 and TRBJ2-2; TRBD1 might be the D (6 bases). V dropped 1 base and J dropped 2 bases, with 8 bases sitting between them. The CDR3 contains 15 residues. Per germline, CDR1 MDHEN and CDR2 SYDVKM. The CDR3 nucleotides read TGTGCCAGCAGTTTATACAGGGAAAACACCGGGGAGCTGTTTTTT. This encodes CASSLYRENTGELFF. The full variable domain, in which reference TRBV28 and TRBJ2-2 provide the parts outside the CDR3, is DVKVTQSSRYLVKRTGEKVFLECVQDMDHENMFWYRQDPGLGLRLIYFSYDVKMKEKGDIPEGYSVSREKKERFSLILESASTNQTSMYLCASSLYRENTGELFFGEGSRLTVL.

This chain connects TRBV5-1 to TRBJ1-6; 12 bases are a match to TRBD1. V lost 4 bases and J lost 8; bases outside the gene matches: 7. Germline-derived CDR1 and CDR2 are SGHRS and YFSETQ. This CDR3 contains 16 residues. The CDR3 sequence: CASSQGQGAGYSPLHF. The CDR3 DNA reads TGCGCCAGCAGCCAGGGACAGGGGGCCGGTTATTCACCCCTCCACTTT. Full variable domain (rest looked up from reference TRBV5-1 and TRBJ1-6): KAGVTQTPRYLIKTRGQQVTLSCSPISGHRSVSWYQQTPGQGLQFLFEYFSETQRNKGNFPGRFSGRQFSNSRSEMNVSTLELGDSALYLCASSQGQGAGYSPLHFGNGTRLTVT.

This chain uses TRBV29-1 with TRBJ1-2; 10 bases match TRBD1. The V gene's germline CDR1 is SQVTM and CDR2 ANQGSEA. V lost 1 base, J lost 6 bases, and 5 bases stayed unmatched. The CDR3 sequence is 14 residues long. CDR3 amino acids: CSVEADRGHDGYTF. For the CDR3, the DNA is TGCAGCGTTGAAGCCGACAGGGGGCATGATGGCTACACCTTC.

This chain connects TRBV2 to TRBJ1-6; D is uncertain. CDR3 length: 11 residues. The V gene's germline CDR1 is SNHLY and CDR2 FYNNEI. Trimming pared 6 bases from V and 14 bases from J, leaving 11 bases between. The CDR3 bases are TGTGCCAGCAGCGAAACAATGGCCCTCCACTTT. It specifies CASSETMALHF.

This rearrangement joins TRBV28 to TRBJ1-2; D uncertain. The germline V gene encodes CDR1 MDHEN and CDR2 SYDVKM. This CDR3 has 10 amino acids. The V end lost 6 bases, the J end lost 6 bases, and 5 bases lay between the germline ends. The CDR3 DNA is TGTGCCAGCAGGGCGAATGGCTACACCTTC. Protein sequence: CASRANGYTF.

The V call is TRBV5-5, the J call TRBJ1-2; D is unclear. This CDR3 is 13 amino acids long. Germline CDR1 SGHKS, CDR2 YYEKEE (reference sequence). V lost 2 bases and J 6 bases, leaving 11 bases between the germline ends. The CDR3 DNA sequence: TGTGCCAGCAGCTTTAGTGGGGAAGATGGCTACACCTTC. This sequence encodes CASSFSGEDGYTF.

The CDR3 coding sequence is TGTGCCTGGGATTTCGCCAATGGGGAGCAGTACTTC. Translation: CAWDFANGEQYF. The chain joins TRBV30 to TRBJ2-7; D remains ambiguous. This CDR3 region has 12 residues. The germline CDR1 and CDR2 sequences are GTSNPN and SVGIG (reference sequence). V was trimmed by 5 bases and J by 7 bases, leaving 15 bases between them. The whole variable domain, filled in from reference TRBV30 and TRBJ2-7, reads SQTIHQWPATLVQPVGSPLSLECTVEGTSNPNLYWYRQAAGRGLQLLFYSVGIGQISSEVPQNLSASRPQDRQFILSSKKLLLSDSGFYLCAWDFANGEQYFGPGTRLTVT.

The chain couples TRBV5-1 to TRBJ2-1; 7 nucleotides line up with TRBD1. The germline V gene encodes CDR1 SGHRS and CDR2 YFSETQ. With V trimmed by 0 bases and J by 6 bases, 9 bases remained unmatched. This CDR3 has 16 residues. This CDR3 reads CASSLAGGYRGNEQFF. CDR3 nucleotides: TGCGCCAGCAGCTTGGCCGGCGGGTACAGGGGCAATGAGCAGTTCTTC.

This clone appeared a single time. This chain joins TRBV5-6 and TRBJ2-5, with 13 bases matching TRBD2. The CDR3 sequence is 14 residues long. Germline CDR1 is SGHDT and CDR2 is YYEEEE. After removal of 2 bases from V and 7 bases from J, the junction contained 2 bases not matched to a gene. CDR3 sequence (DNA): TGTGCCAGCAGCTTAAGGACTAGCGGGGGGACCCAGTACTTC. It codes for CASSLRTSGGTQYF.

V gene TRBV5-1 combines with J gene TRBJ2-1; D ambiguous. The CDR3 is 13 residues long. Trimming removed 6 bases at V and 1 base at J, with 8 bases between. CDR1 is SGHRS, CDR2 YFSETQ, per germline. The CDR3 region is CASKVASYNEQFF. The CDR3, as DNA: TGCGCCAGCAAGGTCGCATCCTACAATGAGCAGTTCTTC.

The chain recombines TRBV25-1 with TRBJ2-7; 9 nucleotides agree with TRBD2. CDR3 length: 14 amino acids. With V trimmed by 5 bases and J by 4 bases, 6 bases remained unmatched. Germline V gene data show CDR1 as MGHDK and CDR2 as SYGVNS. The CDR3 sequence is CASSPAGGTYEQYF. The CDR3 nucleotides are TGTGCCAGCAGTCCGGCGGGAGGGACGTACGAGCAGTACTTC.

This clone was recorded only once. V gene TRBV28 combines with J gene TRBJ1-2; TRBD1 matches at 11 bases. This CDR3 contains 17 residues. Trimming took 7 bases from V and 2 from J; bases not matched to a gene: 12. CDR1 is MDHEN and CDR2 is SYDVKM in the germline V gene. In DNA form, the CDR3 reads TGTGCCAGCACCTATTCCGGGACAGGGGGTTTCAACTATGGCTACACCTTC. This translates into CASTYSGTGGFNYGYTF.